Below, 19 T cell receptor beta chains from the same sample are listed, as sequenced in a study of regulatory T cells in long-lasting Graves disease. Through Arm-PCR of CDR3 regions and iRepertoire HTBI primers, TCR beta libraries were built. TCRdb reprocessed the multiplex PCR reads via MiXCR and lists one record per CDR3 protein. The sample has roughly 560,000 distinct CDR3 sequences, more than 15% seen once; the top ten hold more than 20%. The time point denotes: newly diagnosed GD, antithyroid drugs for less than 3 months. Scientists built the TCR library using RNA that was extracted from PBMCs. Another study also made use of these data, one on T cells in Graves' hyperthyroidism and ophthalmopathy.

This material consisted of peripheral blood mononuclear cells (PBMCs), taken at new diagnosis, from a patient treated with antithyroid drugs. These receptors were collected from a woman aged 35-65 years with Graves disease.

This clonotype was observed a few times. V and J are TRBV9 and TRBJ2-1; 8 bases fit TRBD2. The CDR3 consists of 17 residues. With 0 bases clipped from V and 0 bases from J, the junction kept 5 bases outside the gene matches. CDR1 is SGDLS and CDR2 is YYNGEE in the germline V gene. As DNA, the CDR3 is TGTGCCAGCAGCGTAGTGAGCGGGGGCCACTCCTACAATGAGCAGTTCTTC. The encoded protein is CASSVVSGGHSYNEQFF.

This clonotype was recorded many times. The chain joins TRBV28 to TRBJ1-1; tentative D call: TRBD1 (5 bases). Germline CDR1 and CDR2: MDHEN and SYDVKM. Trimming removed 4 bases from V and 4 bases from J, with 13 bases in between. This CDR3 is 14 amino acids long. The DNA of the CDR3 is TGTGCCAGCAGTTCCGGACACCTGGTCACTGAAGCTTTCTTT. Its translation: CASSSGHLVTEAFF.

A few counts support this clonotype. The chain recombines TRBV20-1 with TRBJ2-1; D gene ambiguous. The germline CDR1 and CDR2 sequences are DFQATT and SNEGSKA (reference sequence). The CDR3 sequence is 13 residues long. The germline V and J ends were trimmed by 6 bases and 2 bases, with 11 bases remaining between them. The chain's CDR3 is CSAGAPTYNEQFF. As DNA, the CDR3 is TGCAGTGCCGGAGCCCCTACCTACAATGAGCAGTTCTTC.

This clonotype has more than one count but fewer than ten. This chain uses TRBV29-1 with TRBJ1-4, with TRBD1 as a possible D gene (6 bases). V lost 4 bases, J lost 3 bases, and 9 bases lay in between. This CDR3 is 13 amino acids long. Per the germline V gene, CDR1 is SQVTM and CDR2 is ANQGSEA. In DNA form, the CDR3 reads TGCAGCGTTGGGACAGCCTCTAATGAAAAACTGTTTTTT. It yields the protein CSVGTASNEKLFF. Full variable domain (missing parts from reference TRBV29-1 and TRBJ1-4): SAVISQKPSRDICQRGTSLTIQCQVDSQVTMMFWYRQQPGQSLTLIATANQGSEATYESGFVIDKFPISRPNLTFSTLTVSNMSPEDSSIYLCSVGTASNEKLFFGSGTQLSVL.

This clonotype appeared many times. V is TRBV11-1 and J is TRBJ1-1; 9 bases agree with TRBD1. The CDR3 length is 15 residues. The germline V gene has CDR1 SGHAT and CDR2 FQDESV (reference sequence). V dropped 5 bases and J dropped 1; count of bases not matched to a gene: 5. CDR3 nucleotides: TGTGCCAGCAGCGAAGACAGGGGGGAGAACACTGAAGCTTTCTTT. This translates into CASSEDRGENTEAFF.

The chain joins TRBV12-3 or TRBV12-4 to TRBJ1-3, with 7 bases identical to TRBD1. The CDR3 is 14 residues long. J gave up 0 bases and V 11 bases, and 7 bases lay outside the gene matches. The CDR3 sequence is CAFQGGGSGNTIYF. DNA for the CDR3: TGTGCCTTTCAGGGGGGGGGCTCTGGAAACACCATATATTTT.

This clonotype was recorded a few times. The chain joins TRBV20-1 to TRBJ1-1, with D possibly being TRBD1 (6 bases). The CDR3 is 15 amino acids. Per germline, CDR1 DFQATT and CDR2 SNEGSKA (reference sequence). Trimming pared 1 base from V and 1 base from J, leaving 13 bases between. Here the CDR3 reads CSARAGRTENTEAFF. CDR3 coding DNA: TGCAGTGCTAGAGCTGGGAGGACAGAGAACACTGAAGCTTTCTTT.

This rearrangement joins TRBV7-9 to TRBJ1-1; TRBD1 matches 9 bases. V lost 4 bases to trimming and J lost 5 bases; unmatched junction nucleotides: 14. This CDR3 is built from 17 residues. Germline values: CDR1 SEHNR, CDR2 FQNEAQ (reference sequence). The CDR3 DNA is TGTGCCAGCAGCTCCTACCGGGACAGGGCGTGGGGGACTGAAGCTTTCTTT. This gives the protein CASSSYRDRAWGTEAFF.

J is TRBJ2-6 and V is TRBV5-1; D remains ambiguous. Trimming took off 0 bases at V and 8 bases at J, with 6 bases between the two ends. The CDR3 totals 13 residues. Germline CDR1 reads SGHRS; CDR2 reads YFSETQ. The CDR3 region is CASSLEVSNVLTF. CDR3 DNA sequence: TGCGCCAGCAGCTTGGAGGTTTCCAACGTCCTGACTTTC.

The chain has TRBV29-1 and TRBJ1-4, with no clear D. V dropped 7 bases and J dropped 0 bases, with 6 bases sitting between them. The length of the CDR3 is 12 residues. Germline V gene data show CDR1 as SQVTM and CDR2 as ANQGSEA. The CDR3 coding sequence is TGCAGCGGTGGTGCAACTAATGAAAAACTGTTTTTT. As protein: CSGGATNEKLFF.

The chain links TRBV27 to TRBJ1-4; the D is unclear. V was cut by 3 bases and J by 8 bases, with 16 bases left in between. The CDR3 runs 15 residues. Germline V gives CDR1 MNHEY, CDR2 SMNVEV (reference sequence). The CDR3 spells CASSFVGGTREKLFF. Written as DNA, the CDR3 is TGTGCCAGCAGTTTTGTGGGAGGAACAAGAGAAAAACTGTTTTTT.

This clonotype has ten or more counts. V and J are TRBV12-3 or TRBV12-4 and TRBJ2-7; no definite D call. The V gene lost 2 bases and the J gene lost 6 bases, with 8 bases spanning the gap. The CDR3 loop spans 12 amino acids. The CDR3 DNA follows: TGTGCCAGCAGTTTACAGCCGGGCGAGCAGTACTTC. It yields the protein CASSLQPGEQYF.

Ten or more counts support this clonotype. The chain recombines TRBV2 with TRBJ1-4, with a weak D call TRBD1 (5 bases). V lost 8 bases and J lost 8, with 21 bases in between. The CDR3 consists of 15 residues. Germline lookup yields CDR1 SNHLY and CDR2 FYNNEI. CDR3 protein: CASGGSGTSGEKLFF. The CDR3 bases are TGTGCCAGCGGGGGGTCGGGGACGTCGGGGGAAAAACTGTTTTTT. Variable domain in full (rest from reference TRBV2 and TRBJ1-4): EPEVTQTPSHQVTQMGQEVILRCVPISNHLYFYWYRQILGQKVEFLVSFYNNEISEKSEIFDDQFSVERPDGSNFTLKIRSTKLEDSAMYFCASGGSGTSGEKLFFGSGTQLSVL.

This clonotype was picked up a small number of times. The CDR3 coding sequence is TGCAGCGTTCGCCCGGGACAGACTAACTATGGCTACACCTTC. It codes for CSVRPGQTNYGYTF. V usage is TRBV29-1 and J usage is TRBJ1-2, with 7 bases fitting TRBD1. This CDR3 region has 14 residues. Germline trimming cut 5 bases from V and 0 bases from J; bases unmatched to any gene: 6. Germline loops: CDR1 SQVTM, CDR2 ANQGSEA.

On this clonotype: Just one base apart from a much larger clone, this may be a read error. The chain combines TRBV20-1 with TRBJ2-3; the D is unclear. The CDR3 consists of 10 residues. Germline loops: CDR1 DFQATT, CDR2 SNEGSKA (reference sequence). CDR3 sequence (DNA): TGCATTGCTAGAGTAGATACGCAGTATTTT. Translated, it gives CIARVDTQYF.

This clonotype appeared many times. This chain links TRBV7-8 with TRBJ1-1, with TRBD1 matching 7 bases. Germline CDR1 and CDR2: SGHVS and FQNEAQ. Losses at the gene ends were 5 bases for V and 1 base for J; bases not matched to a gene: 10. The CDR3 runs 16 residues. The CDR3: CASSPRGGGKNTEAFF. The CDR3 bases are TGTGCCAGCAGCCCGAGGGGAGGGGGCAAGAACACTGAAGCTTTCTTT.

The gene calls are TRBV6-5 and TRBJ2-7; the match to TRBD1 covers 7 bases. This CDR3 contains 16 residues. Germline V gene sequence: CDR1 MNHEY, CDR2 SVGAGI. V lost 6 bases and J lost 5; bases outside the gene matches: 16. For the CDR3, the DNA is TGTGCCAGCAGCTACAGGGGAATAGGGGCCTCTGACGAGCAGTACTTC. It specifies CASSYRGIGASDEQYF.

This clonotype was seen more than once but under ten times. The V call is TRBV18, the J call TRBJ1-2, with a tentative D call TRBD1 (5 bases). This CDR3 spans 14 amino acids. The germline V gene has CDR1 KGHSH and CDR2 LQKENI. V was cut by 4 bases and J by 3 bases, with 12 bases left in between. CDR3 DNA sequence: TGTGCCAGCTCACAGGGGCAAGGGGACTATGGCTACACCTTC. It encodes CASSQGQGDYGYTF. Supplemented by reference TRBV18 and TRBJ1-2, the full variable domain reads NAGVMQNPRHLVRRRGQEARLRCSPMKGHSHVYWYRQLPEEGLKFMVYLQKENIIDESGMPKERFSAEFPKEGPSILRIQQVVRGDSAAYFCASSQGQGDYGYTFGSGTRLTVV.

This clonotype has a handful of counts. CDR3 DNA sequence: TGTGCCAGCAGTAGGGACAGACGGAACTACTTC. Encoded protein: CASSRDRRNYF. The chain employs TRBV28 and TRBJ2-7; 7 positions match TRBD1. Per germline, CDR1 MDHEN and CDR2 SYDVKM. This CDR3 has 11 residues. Trimming removed 5 bases from V and 13 bases from J; junction bases left unmatched: 8. The complete variable domain, with remaining parts taken from reference TRBV28 and TRBJ2-7, reads DVKVTQSSRYLVKRTGEKVFLECVQDMDHENMFWYRQDPGLGLRLIYFSYDVKMKEKGDIPEGYSVSREKKERFSLILESASTNQTSMYLCASSRDRRNYFGPGTRLTVT.